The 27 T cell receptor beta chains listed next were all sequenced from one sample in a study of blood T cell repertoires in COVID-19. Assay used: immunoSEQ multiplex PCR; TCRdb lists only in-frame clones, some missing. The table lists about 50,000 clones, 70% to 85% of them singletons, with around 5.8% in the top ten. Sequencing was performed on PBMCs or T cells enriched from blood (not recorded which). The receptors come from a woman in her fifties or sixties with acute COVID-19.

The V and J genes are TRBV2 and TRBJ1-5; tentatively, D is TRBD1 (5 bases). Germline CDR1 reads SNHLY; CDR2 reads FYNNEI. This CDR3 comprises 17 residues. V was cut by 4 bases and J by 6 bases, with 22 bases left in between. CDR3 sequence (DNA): TGTGCCAGCAGTGCGGGGGGGAGGAGGGGCGGAGGTCAGCCCCAGCATTTT. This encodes CASSAGGRRGGGQPQHF. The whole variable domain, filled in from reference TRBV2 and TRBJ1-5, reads EPEVTQTPSHQVTQMGQEVILRCVPISNHLYFYWYRQILGQKVEFLVSFYNNEISEKSEIFDDQFSVERPDGSNFTLKIRSTKLEDSAMYFCASSAGGRRGGGQPQHFGDGTRLSIL.

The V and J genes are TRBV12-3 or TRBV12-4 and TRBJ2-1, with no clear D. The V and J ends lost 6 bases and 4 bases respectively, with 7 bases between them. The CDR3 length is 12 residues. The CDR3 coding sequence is TGTGCCAGCAGCCCCAATTACAATGAGCAGTTCTTC. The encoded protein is CASSPNYNEQFF.

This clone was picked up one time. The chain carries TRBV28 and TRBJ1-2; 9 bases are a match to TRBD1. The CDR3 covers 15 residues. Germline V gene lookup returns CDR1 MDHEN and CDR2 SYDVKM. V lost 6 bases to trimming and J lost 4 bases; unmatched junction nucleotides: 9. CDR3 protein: CASRKQGAVGYGYTF. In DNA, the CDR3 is TGTGCCAGCAGGAAACAGGGGGCGGTAGGCTATGGCTACACCTTC.

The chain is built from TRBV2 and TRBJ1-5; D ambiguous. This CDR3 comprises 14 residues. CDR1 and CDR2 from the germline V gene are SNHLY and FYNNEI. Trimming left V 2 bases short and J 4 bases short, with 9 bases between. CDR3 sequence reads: CASSEYAGNQPQHF. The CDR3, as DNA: TGTGCCAGCAGTGAATACGCGGGGAATCAGCCCCAGCATTTT.

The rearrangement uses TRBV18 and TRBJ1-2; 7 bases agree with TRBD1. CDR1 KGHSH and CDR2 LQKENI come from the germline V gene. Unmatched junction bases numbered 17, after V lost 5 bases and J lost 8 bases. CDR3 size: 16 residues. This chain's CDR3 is CASSTDRTPKSSGYTF. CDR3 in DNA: TGTGCCAGCTCAACGGACAGGACCCCAAAGAGCAGCGGCTACACCTTC.

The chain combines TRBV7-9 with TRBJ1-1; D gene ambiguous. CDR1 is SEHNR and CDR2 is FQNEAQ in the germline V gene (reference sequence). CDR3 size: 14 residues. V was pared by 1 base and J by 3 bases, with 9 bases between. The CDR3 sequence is CASSLGIGDTEAFF. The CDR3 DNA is TGTGCCAGCAGCTTAGGAATCGGGGACACTGAAGCTTTCTTT. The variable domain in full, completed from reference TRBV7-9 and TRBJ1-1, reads DTGVSQNPRHKITKRGQNVTFRCDPISEHNRLYWYRQTLGQGPEFLTYFQNEAQLEKSRLLSDRFSAERPKGSFSTLEIQRTEQGDSAMYLCASSLGIGDTEAFFGQGTRLTVV.

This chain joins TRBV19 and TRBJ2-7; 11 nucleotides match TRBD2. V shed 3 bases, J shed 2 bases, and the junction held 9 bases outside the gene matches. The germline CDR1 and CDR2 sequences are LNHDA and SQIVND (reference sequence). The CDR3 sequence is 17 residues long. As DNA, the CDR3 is TGTGCCAGTAGTATGGGAACTAGCGGGGGATGGCCCTACGAGCAGTACTTC. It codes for CASSMGTSGGWPYEQYF.

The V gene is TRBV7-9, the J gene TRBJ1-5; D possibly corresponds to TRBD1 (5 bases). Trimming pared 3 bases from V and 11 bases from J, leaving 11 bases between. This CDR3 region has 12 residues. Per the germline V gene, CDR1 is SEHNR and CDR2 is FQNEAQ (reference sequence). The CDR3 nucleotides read TGTGCCAGCAGCTTCCCCGGGGGGACCCAGCATTTT. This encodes CASSFPGGTQHF.

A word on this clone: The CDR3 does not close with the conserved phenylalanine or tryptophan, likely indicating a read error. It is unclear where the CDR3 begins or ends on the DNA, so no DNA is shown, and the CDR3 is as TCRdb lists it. The CDR3 sequence: CASSREGHPVL. The chain joins TRBV10-1 to TRBJ1-2. The germline CDR1 and CDR2 sequences are WNHNN and SYGVQD (reference sequence). The CDR3 contains 11 residues when both ends are counted.

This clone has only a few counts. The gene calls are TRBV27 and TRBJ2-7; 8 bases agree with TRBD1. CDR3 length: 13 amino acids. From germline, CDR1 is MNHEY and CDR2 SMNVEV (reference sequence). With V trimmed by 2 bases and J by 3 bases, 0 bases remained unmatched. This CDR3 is CASSLTGGYEQYF. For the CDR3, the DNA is TGTGCCAGCAGTTTAACAGGGGGCTACGAGCAGTACTTC.

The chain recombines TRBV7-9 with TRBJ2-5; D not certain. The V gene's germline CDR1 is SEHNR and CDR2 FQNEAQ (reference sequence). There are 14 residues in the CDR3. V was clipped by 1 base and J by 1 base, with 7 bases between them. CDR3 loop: CASSLGRGQETQYF. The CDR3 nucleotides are TGTGCCAGCAGCTTAGGTAGAGGCCAAGAGACCCAGTACTTC. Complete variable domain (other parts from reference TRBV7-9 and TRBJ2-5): DTGVSQNPRHKITKRGQNVTFRCDPISEHNRLYWYRQTLGQGPEFLTYFQNEAQLEKSRLLSDRFSAERPKGSFSTLEIQRTEQGDSAMYLCASSLGRGQETQYFGPGTRLLVL.

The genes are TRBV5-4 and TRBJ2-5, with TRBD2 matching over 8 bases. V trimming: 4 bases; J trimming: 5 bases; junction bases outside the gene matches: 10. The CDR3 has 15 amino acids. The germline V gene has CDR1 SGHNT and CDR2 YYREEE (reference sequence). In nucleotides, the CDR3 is TGTGCCAGCAGCCCCGGGGGGGCCGGTGGGGAGACCCAGTACTTC. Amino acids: CASSPGGAGGETQYF.

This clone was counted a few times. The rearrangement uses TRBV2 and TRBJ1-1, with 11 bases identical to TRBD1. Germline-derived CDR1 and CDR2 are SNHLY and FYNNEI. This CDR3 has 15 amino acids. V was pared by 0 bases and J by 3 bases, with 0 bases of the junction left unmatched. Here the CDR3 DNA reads TGTGCCAGCAGTGAAGCGGACAGGGGGCACACTGAAGCTTTCTTT. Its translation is CASSEADRGHTEAFF.

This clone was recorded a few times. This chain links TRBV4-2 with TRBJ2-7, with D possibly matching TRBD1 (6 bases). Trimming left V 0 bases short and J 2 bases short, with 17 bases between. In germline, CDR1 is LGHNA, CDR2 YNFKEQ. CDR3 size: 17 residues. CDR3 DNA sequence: TGTGCCAGCAGCCAAGATGGGGGCACACGGTCTCCCTACGAGCAGTACTTC. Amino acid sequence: CASSQDGGTRSPYEQYF.

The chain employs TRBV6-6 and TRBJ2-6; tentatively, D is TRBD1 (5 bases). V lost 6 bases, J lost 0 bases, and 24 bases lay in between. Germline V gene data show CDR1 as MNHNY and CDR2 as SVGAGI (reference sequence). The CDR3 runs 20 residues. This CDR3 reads CASSSPPDRLLTSGANVLTF. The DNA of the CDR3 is TGTGCCAGCAGCTCCCCTCCTGACAGACTGCTAACCTCTGGGGCCAACGTCCTGACTTTC.

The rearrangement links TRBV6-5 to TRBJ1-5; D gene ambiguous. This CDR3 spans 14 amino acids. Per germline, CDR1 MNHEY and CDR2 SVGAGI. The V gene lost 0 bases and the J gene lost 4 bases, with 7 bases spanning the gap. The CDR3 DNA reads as TGTGCCAGCAGTTACTCATCGGGGAATCAGCCCCAGCATTTT. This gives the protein CASSYSSGNQPQHF.

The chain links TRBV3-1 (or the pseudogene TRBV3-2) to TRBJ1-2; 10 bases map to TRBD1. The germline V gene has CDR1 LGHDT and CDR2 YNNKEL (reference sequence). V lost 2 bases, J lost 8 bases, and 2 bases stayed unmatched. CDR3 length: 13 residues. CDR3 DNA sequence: TGTGCCAGCAGCCAATTGGACAGGGGGGGCTACACCTTC. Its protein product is CASSQLDRGGYTF.

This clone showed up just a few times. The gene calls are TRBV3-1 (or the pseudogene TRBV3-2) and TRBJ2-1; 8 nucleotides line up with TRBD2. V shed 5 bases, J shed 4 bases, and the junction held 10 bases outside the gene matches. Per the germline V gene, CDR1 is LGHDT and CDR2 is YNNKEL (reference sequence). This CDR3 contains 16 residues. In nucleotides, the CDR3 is TGTGCCAGCAGCTTCAGAGCGGGACTAGATTACAATGAGCAGTTCTTC. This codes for CASSFRAGLDYNEQFF.

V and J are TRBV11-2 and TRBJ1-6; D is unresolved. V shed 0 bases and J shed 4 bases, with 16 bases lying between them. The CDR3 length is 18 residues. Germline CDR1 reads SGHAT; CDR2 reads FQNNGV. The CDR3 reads CASSLDGFYEDYNSPLHF. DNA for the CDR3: TGTGCCAGCAGCTTAGATGGCTTTTACGAAGATTATAATTCACCCCTCCACTTT. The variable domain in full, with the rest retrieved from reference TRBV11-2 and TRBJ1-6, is EAGVAQSPRYKIIEKRQSVAFWCNPISGHATLYWYQQILGQGPKLLIQFQNNGVVDDSQLPKDRFSAERLKGVDSTLKIQPAKLEDSAVYLCASSLDGFYEDYNSPLHFGNGTRLTVT.

As DNA, the CDR3 is TGTGCCAGCAGCTCCGAGAGGACATCCCCTTCCTACGAGCAGTACTTC. Translation gives CASSSERTSPSYEQYF. The chain links TRBV5-5 to TRBJ2-7; TRBD1 might be the D (5 bases). The CDR3 consists of 16 residues. V was clipped by 3 bases and J by 1 base, with 17 bases between them. Germline V gene lookup returns CDR1 SGHKS and CDR2 YYEKEE (reference sequence). Full variable domain (missing parts from reference TRBV5-5 and TRBJ2-7): DAGVTQSPTHLIKTRGQQVTLRCSPISGHKSVSWYQQVLGQGPQFIFQYYEKEERGRGNFPDRFSARQFPNYSSELNVNALLLGDSALYLCASSSERTSPSYEQYFGPGTRLTVT.

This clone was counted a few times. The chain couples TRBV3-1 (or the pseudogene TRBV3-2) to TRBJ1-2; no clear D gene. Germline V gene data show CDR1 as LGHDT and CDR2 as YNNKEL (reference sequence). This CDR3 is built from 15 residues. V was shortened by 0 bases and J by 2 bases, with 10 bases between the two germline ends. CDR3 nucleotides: TGTGCCAGCAGCCAAGATGCCCGGGGAAACTATGGCTACACCTTC. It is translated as CASSQDARGNYGYTF.

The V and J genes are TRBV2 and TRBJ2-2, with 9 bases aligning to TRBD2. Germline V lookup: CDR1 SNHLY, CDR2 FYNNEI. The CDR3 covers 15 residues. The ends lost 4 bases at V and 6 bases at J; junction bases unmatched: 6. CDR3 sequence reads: CASSAGGGAPGELFF. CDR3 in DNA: TGTGCCAGCAGTGCTGGCGGGGGGGCCCCCGGGGAGCTGTTTTTT.

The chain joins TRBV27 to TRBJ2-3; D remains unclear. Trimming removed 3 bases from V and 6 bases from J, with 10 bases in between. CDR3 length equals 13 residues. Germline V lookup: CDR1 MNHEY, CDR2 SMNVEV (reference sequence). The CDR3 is CASSLVELDTQYF. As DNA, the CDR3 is TGTGCCAGCAGTTTGGTAGAACTTGATACGCAGTATTTT.

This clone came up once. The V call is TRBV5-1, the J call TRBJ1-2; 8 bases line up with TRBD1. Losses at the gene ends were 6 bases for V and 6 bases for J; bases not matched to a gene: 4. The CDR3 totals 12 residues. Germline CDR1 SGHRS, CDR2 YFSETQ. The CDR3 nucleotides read TGCGCCAGCATGGGACAGGAGGATGGCTACACCTTC. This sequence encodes CASMGQEDGYTF.

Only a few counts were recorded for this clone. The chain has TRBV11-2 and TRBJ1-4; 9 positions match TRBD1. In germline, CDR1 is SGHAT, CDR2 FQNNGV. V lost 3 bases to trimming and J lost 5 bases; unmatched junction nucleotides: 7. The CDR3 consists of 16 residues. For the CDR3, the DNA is TGTGCCAGCAGCTTCGGGGGGACAGGGTTAAATGAAAAACTGTTTTTT. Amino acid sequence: CASSFGGTGLNEKLFF.

The CDR3 bases are TGTGCCAGTAGTATGGGCCTGGGACACTCGAACACTGAAGCTTTCTTT. It is translated as CASSMGLGHSNTEAFF. This chain uses TRBV19 with TRBJ1-1; tentatively, D is TRBD1 (6 bases). Trimming shortened V by 3 bases and J by 1 base, and 15 bases separated the two germline ends. The germline V gene encodes CDR1 LNHDA and CDR2 SQIVND (reference sequence). This CDR3 is built from 16 residues.

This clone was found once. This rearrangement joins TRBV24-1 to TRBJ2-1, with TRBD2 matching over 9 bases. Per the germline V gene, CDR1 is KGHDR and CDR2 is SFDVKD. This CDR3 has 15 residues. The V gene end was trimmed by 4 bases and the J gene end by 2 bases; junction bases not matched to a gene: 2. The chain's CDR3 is CATSEGGGAYNEQFF. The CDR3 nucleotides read TGTGCCACCAGTGAGGGCGGGGGGGCCTACAATGAGCAGTTCTTC.